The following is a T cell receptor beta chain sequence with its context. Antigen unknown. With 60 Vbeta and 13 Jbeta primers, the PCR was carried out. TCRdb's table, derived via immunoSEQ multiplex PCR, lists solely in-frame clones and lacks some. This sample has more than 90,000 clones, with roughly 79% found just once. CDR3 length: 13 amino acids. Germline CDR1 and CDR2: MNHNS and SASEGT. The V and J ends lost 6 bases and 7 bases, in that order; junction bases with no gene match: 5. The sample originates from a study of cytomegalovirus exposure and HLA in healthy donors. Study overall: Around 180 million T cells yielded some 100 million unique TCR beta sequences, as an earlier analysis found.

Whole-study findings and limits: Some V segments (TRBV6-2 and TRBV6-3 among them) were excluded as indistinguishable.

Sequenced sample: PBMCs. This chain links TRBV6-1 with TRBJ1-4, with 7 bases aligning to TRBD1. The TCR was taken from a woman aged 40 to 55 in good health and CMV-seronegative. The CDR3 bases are TGTGCCAGCAGAGACGGGACAGCTGAAAAACTGTTTTTT. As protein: CASRDGTAEKLFF.